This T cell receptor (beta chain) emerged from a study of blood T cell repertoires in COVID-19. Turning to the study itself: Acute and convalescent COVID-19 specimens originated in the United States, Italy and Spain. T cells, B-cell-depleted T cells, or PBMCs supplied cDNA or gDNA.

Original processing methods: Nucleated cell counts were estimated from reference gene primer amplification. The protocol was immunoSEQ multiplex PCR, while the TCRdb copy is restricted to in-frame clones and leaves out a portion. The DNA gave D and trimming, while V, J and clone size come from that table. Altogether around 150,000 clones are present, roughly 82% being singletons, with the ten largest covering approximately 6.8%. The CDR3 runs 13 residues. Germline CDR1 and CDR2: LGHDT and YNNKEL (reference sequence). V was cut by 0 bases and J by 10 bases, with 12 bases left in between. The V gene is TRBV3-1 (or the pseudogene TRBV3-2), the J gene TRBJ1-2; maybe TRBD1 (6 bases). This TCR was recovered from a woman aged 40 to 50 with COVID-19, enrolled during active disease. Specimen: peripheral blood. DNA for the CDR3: TGTGCCAGCAGCCAAGATCCTAGGGGGAACTACACCTTC. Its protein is CASSQDPRGNYTF.